One and the same sample provided the 26 T cell receptor beta chains below, sequenced in a study of blood T cell repertoires in COVID-19. Assay used: immunoSEQ multiplex PCR; TCRdb lists only in-frame clones, some missing. The sample has over 100,000 clones, 85% to 90% seen once; the top ten hold around 1.1%. Sequencing was carried out using peripheral blood. Source of these receptors: a human donor in a cohort sampled during active COVID-19.

This clone has only one observation. The chain recombines TRBV20-1 with TRBJ2-3; 9 bases line up with TRBD2. With V trimmed by 3 bases and J by 5 bases, 6 bases remained unmatched. The CDR3 contains 14 residues. Germline V lookup: CDR1 DFQATT, CDR2 SNEGSKA (reference sequence). Here the CDR3 DNA reads TGCAGTGCTAGTTTCGGCGGGGGGGGAGATACGCAGTATTTT. It specifies CSASFGGGGDTQYF.

The chain carries TRBV5-1 and TRBJ1-2, with D maybe TRBD1 (5 bases). Germline CDR1 reads SGHRS; CDR2 reads YFSETQ. Trimming took off 4 bases at V and 2 bases at J, with 18 bases between the two ends. CDR3 length: 16 amino acids. The CDR3 region has the DNA TGCGCCAGCAGCCCCACACCTAGGGGTCCCAACTATGGCTACACCTTC. This gives the protein CASSPTPRGPNYGYTF.

The chain joins TRBV3-1 (or the pseudogene TRBV3-2) to TRBJ1-5, with 8 positions matching TRBD1. The trim removed 1 base at V and 12 bases at J, leaving 8 bases unmatched. CDR1 is LGHDT, CDR2 YNNKEL, per germline (reference sequence). The CDR3 contains 14 residues. The CDR3 nucleotides read TGTGCCAGCAGCCAAGGGTGGGACAGGCGAAACCAGCATTTT. Translated, it gives CASSQGWDRRNQHF.

The J gene is TRBJ2-7, the V gene TRBV19, with D possibly being TRBD1 (6 bases). The germline V gene has CDR1 LNHDA and CDR2 SQIVND (reference sequence). This CDR3 contains 14 residues. The V end was cut by 3 bases, the J end by 2 bases, with 11 bases between. CDR3 bases: TGTGCCAGTAGTATCGCAGGGGTAACCTACGAGCAGTACTTC. Translation: CASSIAGVTYEQYF.

The CDR3 reads CASSLDRGLWVNIQYF. The CDR3 DNA is TGTGCCAGCAGCTTAGACAGGGGGTTGTGGGTGAACATTCAGTACTTC. The chain uses TRBV7-9 and TRBJ2-4; TRBD1 matches at 8 bases. The CDR3 is 16 residues long. The germline V gene encodes CDR1 SEHNR and CDR2 FQNEAQ (reference sequence). V lost 1 base to trimming and J lost 7 bases; unmatched junction nucleotides: 9.

J is TRBJ2-3 and V is TRBV28, with TRBD2 matching over 7 bases. This CDR3 has 15 amino acids. V lost 5 bases, J lost 5 bases, and 10 bases stayed unmatched. Germline assignment: CDR1 MDHEN and CDR2 SYDVKM. Written as DNA, the CDR3 is TGTGCCAGCAGTCCCTGGGGAGGGCCAGGAGATACGCAGTATTTT. Translating gives CASSPWGGPGDTQYF.

The chain recombines TRBV2 with TRBJ2-7; TRBD2 is a possible D gene (5 bases). V was trimmed by 8 bases and J by 3 bases, leaving 11 bases between them. This CDR3 is 12 amino acids long. Germline V gene lookup returns CDR1 SNHLY and CDR2 FYNNEI. The CDR3 loop reads CASGDGGYEQYF. The CDR3, as DNA: TGTGCCAGCGGCGACGGAGGCTACGAGCAGTACTTC. The variable domain in full, with the rest retrieved from reference TRBV2 and TRBJ2-7, is EPEVTQTPSHQVTQMGQEVILRCVPISNHLYFYWYRQILGQKVEFLVSFYNNEISEKSEIFDDQFSVERPDGSNFTLKIRSTKLEDSAMYFCASGDGGYEQYFGPGTRLTVT.

The V and J genes are TRBV5-6 and TRBJ2-7, with a possible D match to TRBD2 (5 bases). Germline loops: CDR1 SGHDT, CDR2 YYEEEE. The ends were cut back, 1 base at V and 7 bases at J, with 21 bases in the middle. The CDR3 runs 16 residues. The DNA for the CDR3 is TGTGCCAGCAGCTTGATCTCGGGATTGCGAGGACGGGAGCAGTACTTC. As protein: CASSLISGLRGREQYF.

The genes are TRBV10-3 and TRBJ1-1; D is possibly TRBD1 (5 bases). The V and J ends lost 10 bases and 3 bases respectively, with 15 bases between them. The germline V gene encodes CDR1 ENHRY and CDR2 SYGVKD. The CDR3 sequence is 13 residues long. The CDR3 here is CASGTRVDTEAFF. CDR3 coding DNA: TGTGCCAGCGGGACGAGGGTCGACACTGAAGCTTTCTTT.

The J gene is TRBJ2-7, the V gene TRBV13; TRBD1 matches 10 bases. The CDR3 runs to 14 residues. Germline V gene sequence: CDR1 PRHDT, CDR2 FYEKMQ (reference sequence). Trimming removed 5 bases from V and 6 bases from J; junction bases left unmatched: 7. CDR3 residues: CASSLGQGRSEQYF. The CDR3, as DNA: TGTGCCAGCAGCCTGGGACAGGGGAGAAGCGAGCAGTACTTC.

In this sample, this clone turned up once. The chain recombines TRBV7-5 with TRBJ2-3; TRBD2, as called in the table, went unchecked against the DNA. TRBV7-5 is reported as a pseudogene. The CDR3 runs to 18 residues. DNA for the CDR3: TGTGTCAGAAGCTTAGGGGTTAGCGGGAGGGCCTGCACAGATACGCAGTATTTT. Protein sequence: CVRSLGVSGRACTDTQYF.

This clone came up a few times. This sequence joins TRBV11-2 and TRBJ2-5; TRBD2 matches at 14 bases. CDR1 is SGHAT and CDR2 is FQNNGV in the germline V gene. With 2 bases clipped from V and 4 bases from J, the junction kept 6 bases outside the gene matches. The CDR3 consists of 17 residues. CDR3 nucleotide sequence: TGTGCCAGCAGCTTAAGTCGACTAGCGGGAGGGGTAGAGACCCAGTACTTC. This translates into CASSLSRLAGGVETQYF.

This chain uses TRBV19 with TRBJ2-5; 7 bases agree with TRBD2. V lost 8 bases, J lost 3 bases, and 6 bases stayed unmatched. There are 13 residues in the CDR3. The V gene's germline CDR1 is LNHDA and CDR2 SQIVND (reference sequence). The CDR3 coding sequence is TGTGCCAGTTCGCTAGCGGCGAAAGAGACCCAGTACTTC. Translation: CASSLAAKETQYF.

This chain connects TRBV5-1 to TRBJ2-3; 7 positions match TRBD1. V shed 4 bases, J shed 4 bases, and the junction held 9 bases outside the gene matches. The CDR3 covers 15 residues. Germline CDR1 is SGHRS and CDR2 is YFSETQ. Here the CDR3 DNA reads TGCGCCAGCAGCCCGGGACAGATAAGTTCAGATACGCAGTATTTT. It translates to CASSPGQISSDTQYF.

Only one count was recorded for this clone. The V and J genes are TRBV11-2 and TRBJ2-5; 10 nucleotides agree with TRBD2. Germline V gene lookup returns CDR1 SGHAT and CDR2 FQNNGV. With V trimmed by 5 bases and J by 0 bases, 3 bases remained unmatched. The CDR3 is made up of 15 amino acids. Here the CDR3 reads CASSRTSGYQETQYF. DNA of the CDR3: TGTGCCAGCAGCCGGACTAGCGGTTACCAAGAGACCCAGTACTTC.

The chain couples TRBV7-2 to TRBJ1-1; D gene unclear. Trimming removed 5 bases from V and 3 bases from J, with 13 bases in between. Germline CDR1 reads SGHTA; CDR2 reads FQGNSA. This CDR3 contains 14 residues. This CDR3 reads CASSQYRGDTEAFF. The CDR3, as DNA: TGTGCCAGCAGCCAGTACCGGGGAGACACTGAAGCTTTCTTT.

The chain uses TRBV10-3 and TRBJ1-5; 9 nucleotides line up with TRBD1. CDR3 length equals 15 residues. V lost 6 bases and J lost 6; bases outside the gene matches: 9. Germline V gives CDR1 ENHRY, CDR2 SYGVKD. CDR3 amino acids: CAIRADRGSGQPQHF. The CDR3 DNA sequence: TGTGCCATCAGGGCGGACAGGGGATCCGGTCAGCCCCAGCATTTT.

Of note for this clone: Other DNA sequences in this specimen translate into the identical CDR3. The gene calls are TRBV5-1 and TRBJ2-5; D is possibly TRBD1 (6 bases). CDR1 SGHRS and CDR2 YFSETQ come from the germline V gene. Trimming left V 4 bases short and J 2 bases short, with 12 bases between. The CDR3 sequence is 14 residues long. The CDR3 DNA follows: TGCGCCAGCAGCCCCGGGACACAGCAAGAGACCCAGTACTTC. Its protein product is CASSPGTQQETQYF.

The chain combines TRBV10-3 with TRBJ1-1, with 7 bases that match TRBD1. The CDR3 is 12 residues long. Germline V gene data show CDR1 as ENHRY and CDR2 as SYGVKD. V lost 6 bases and J lost 5; bases outside the gene matches: 3. The CDR3: CAISRGETEAFF. The CDR3 bases are TGTGCCATCAGCAGGGGGGAGACTGAAGCTTTCTTT.

The chain joins TRBV7-2 to TRBJ2-3; 8 bases align to TRBD1. The CDR3 loop spans 14 amino acids. V shed 4 bases and J 4 bases; nucleotides not matched to a gene: 4. Germline V CDR1 and CDR2: SGHTA, FQGNSA. CDR3 nucleotide sequence: TGTGCCAGCAGCTCCGACAGGGGAGCAGATACGCAGTATTTT. Translating it yields CASSSDRGADTQYF.

This clone was detected a few times. The chain combines TRBV20-1 with TRBJ2-3; possibly TRBD1 for D (6 bases). Germline V gene lookup returns CDR1 DFQATT and CDR2 SNEGSKA (reference sequence). V lost 3 bases and J 6 bases, leaving 13 bases between the germline ends. The CDR3 is 13 residues long. Here the CDR3 reads CSASRGGPDTQYF. CDR3 coding DNA: TGCAGTGCTAGTCGAGGGGGTCCGGATACGCAGTATTTT.

The rearrangement links TRBV5-6 to TRBJ1-1, with TRBD1 identical over 8 bases. CDR1 and CDR2 from the germline V gene are SGHDT and YYEEEE. This CDR3 region has 15 residues. The V gene end was trimmed by 2 bases and the J gene end by 0 bases; junction bases not matched to a gene: 3. CDR3 nucleotide sequence: TGTGCCAGCAGCTTCCCGACAGGGGTGAACACTGAAGCTTTCTTT. It yields the protein CASSFPTGVNTEAFF.

The CDR3 DNA follows: TGTGCCAGCAGCTTAAGGACAGGGCCCACTGAAGCTTTCTTT. This codes for CASSLRTGPTEAFF. The J gene is TRBJ1-1, the V gene TRBV7-9, with TRBD1 identical over 8 bases. CDR3 size: 14 residues. Trimming took 2 bases from V and 4 from J; bases not matched to a gene: 3. CDR1 and CDR2 from the germline V gene are SEHNR and FQNEAQ (reference sequence).

The chain is built from TRBV5-6 and TRBJ2-3; the D is unclear. V lost 0 bases, J lost 0 bases, and 14 bases lay in between. In germline, CDR1 is SGHDT, CDR2 YYEEEE. The CDR3 totals 17 residues. The CDR3 nucleotides are TGTGCCAGCAGCTTGGTATACGAGCGATCTAGCACAGATACGCAGTATTTT. Encoded protein: CASSLVYERSSTDTQYF.

The chain joins TRBV28 to TRBJ2-4; 8 bases match TRBD1. This CDR3 is built from 15 residues. Looked up from germline, CDR1 is MDHEN and CDR2 is SYDVKM. Trimming took 5 bases from V and 9 from J; bases not matched to a gene: 12. CDR3 DNA: TGTGCCAGCAGTCCCCACCCCGGACAGGGAACCATTCAGTACTTC. It is translated as CASSPHPGQGTIQYF.

The chain uses TRBV5-1 and TRBJ1-1, with 8 bases fitting TRBD1. The CDR3 has 14 residues. CDR1 and CDR2 (germline): SGHRS, YFSETQ. V shed 5 bases and J 3 bases; nucleotides not matched to a gene: 6. The CDR3 is CASSPDRVDTEAFF. In DNA, the CDR3 is TGCGCCAGCAGTCCGGACAGGGTTGACACTGAAGCTTTCTTT. The whole variable domain, filled in from reference TRBV5-1 and TRBJ1-1, reads KAGVTQTPRYLIKTRGQQVTLSCSPISGHRSVSWYQQTPGQGLQFLFEYFSETQRNKGNFPGRFSGRQFSNSRSEMNVSTLELGDSALYLCASSPDRVDTEAFFGQGTRLTVV.